This TCR beta chain was identified in a study of blood T cells in healthy people across ages. The CDR3 has 15 residues. Germline CDR1 and CDR2: DFQATT and SNEGSKA (reference sequence). V shed 6 bases and J 2 bases; nucleotides not matched to a gene: 11. A second PCR, run for about 7 to 11 cycles, used a sample-barcoded 5' primer plus a J-beta primer mix. Every cDNA was tagged by a template-switch adaptor with 12 random nucleotides. TCRdb processed the 5' RACE reads anew with MiXCR; each CDR3 protein has one entry. The sample records more than 1,000,000 distinct CDR3 sequences, approximately 25% being singletons. Samples had at least 6.5 million PBMCs isolated from them. The same specimen was also included in a second study, on T cells of mothers and their children.

This clonotype was sampled from a girl between 2 and 10 years old in good health. The rearrangement uses TRBV20-1 and TRBJ2-7, with 9 bases lining up with TRBD2. Sequencing was performed on blood. Written as DNA, the CDR3 is TGCAGTGCCCCTCGGCCTAGCGGGGCCACCTACGAGCAGTACTTC. Translation gives CSAPRPSGATYEQYF.